This T cell receptor (beta chain) was retrieved from a study of blood T cell repertoires in COVID-19. Only in-frame clones appear in the TCRdb table, and some are missing; sequencing was by immunoSEQ multiplex PCR. The table lists some 240,000 clones, around 84% of them singletons. Trimming took off 6 bases at V and 5 bases at J, with 13 bases between the two ends. This CDR3 is built from 13 residues. CDR1 and CDR2 (germline): SGHAT, FQDESV (reference sequence). Input material: PBMCs or T cells enriched from blood (not recorded which). The clonotype was recovered from a man aged 25-40 years with acute COVID-19. The genes are TRBV11-1 and TRBJ1-2; possible D gene TRBD1, 6 bases. CDR3 loop: CASSRNQGYGYTF. CDR3 coding DNA: TGTGCCAGCAGTCGAAACCAGGGGTATGGCTACACCTTC. Drawing the rest from reference TRBV11-1 and TRBJ1-2, the complete variable domain is EAEVAQSPRYKITEKSQAVAFWCDPISGHATLYWYRQILGQGPELLVQFQDESVVDDSQLPKDRFSAERLKGVDSTLKIQPAELGDSAMYLCASSRNQGYGYTFGSGTRLTVV.